This T cell receptor beta chain stems from a study of T cells in Graves' hyperthyroidism and ophthalmopathy. In germline, CDR1 is SGHTA, CDR2 FQGNSA. V shed 6 bases and J shed 6 bases, with 17 bases lying between them. The CDR3 spans 14 residues. Patients aged 18 to 65 had newly diagnosed hyperthyroidism lasting under 2 months. Each diagnosis was grounded in clinical symptoms, serum thyroxine and TRAb, thyroid ultrasound, and orbital computed tomography. TCR beta CDR3 regions were amplified from RNA transcripts. HTBI primers were used for first-round RT-PCR of the TCR CDR3. Via MiXCR, TCRdb re-called the multiplex PCR reads, giving one row per CDR3 protein. The table has 530,000 or so distinct CDR3 sequences, approximately 44% seen once.

This TCR derives from a woman aged 18-29 years with Graves' hyperthyroidism. The sequenced sample consisted of peripheral blood or thyroid tissue (not recorded which). The rearrangement joins TRBV7-2 to TRBJ1-2; TRBD1 might be the D (6 bases). In DNA, the CDR3 is TGTGCCAGCAGAACGGACGCGGGGGCTAATGGCTACACCTTC. Amino acids: CASRTDAGANGYTF.